One and the same sample provided the 9 T cell receptor beta chains below, sequenced in a study of cytomegalovirus exposure and HLA in healthy donors. The study ran its PCR with 60 Vbeta and 13 Jbeta primers. Only in-frame clones appear in the TCRdb table, and some are missing; sequencing was by immunoSEQ multiplex PCR. The top ten hold about 2% of the sample, which has some 99,000 clones, approximately 76% seen once. Sequenced sample: PBMCs. Receptor source: a man aged 40-49 years in good health and CMV-seronegative.

The chain employs TRBV2 and TRBJ2-3, with 10 nucleotides matching TRBD1. Germline V gene sequence: CDR1 SNHLY, CDR2 FYNNEI. This CDR3 is built from 14 residues. V gave up 8 bases and J gave up 5 bases; unmatched junction bases: 7. The chain's CDR3 is CASRGTGVIDTQYF. The CDR3 bases are TGTGCCAGCCGGGGGACAGGGGTAATAGATACGCAGTATTTT.

This chain connects TRBV7-9 to TRBJ2-2, with 8 positions matching TRBD1. The CDR3 consists of 16 residues. V lost 2 bases and J lost 4; bases outside the gene matches: 6. Germline CDR1 reads SEHNR; CDR2 reads FQNEAQ (reference sequence). The CDR3 DNA follows: TGTGCCAGCAGCTTACAGGGGGCGAGCGTCACCGGGGAGCTGTTTTTT. It specifies CASSLQGASVTGELFF. Variable domain in full (rest from reference TRBV7-9 and TRBJ2-2): DTGVSQNPRHKITKRGQNVTFRCDPISEHNRLYWYRQTLGQGPEFLTYFQNEAQLEKSRLLSDRFSAERPKGSFSTLEIQRTEQGDSAMYLCASSLQGASVTGELFFGEGSRLTVL.

V gene TRBV5-1 combines with J gene TRBJ2-1; D possibly corresponds to TRBD1 (6 bases). Deletions cut 0 bases from V and 5 bases from J, with 9 bases between. Germline V gene sequence: CDR1 SGHRS, CDR2 YFSETQ. The CDR3 is made up of 14 amino acids. CDR3 sequence reads: CASSLGGPNNEQFF. The CDR3, as DNA: TGCGCCAGCAGCTTGGGGGGGCCGAACAATGAGCAGTTCTTC.

The chain uses TRBV27 and TRBJ2-2, with TRBD2 identical over 13 bases. The CDR3 runs to 17 residues. Germline V lookup: CDR1 MNHEY, CDR2 SMNVEV (reference sequence). The V segment lost 8 bases and the J segment 1 base; nucleotides outside the gene matches: 7. Here the CDR3 DNA reads TGTGCCAGCTGCAGGACTAGCGGGAGCGTGAACACCGGGGAGCTGTTTTTT. Amino acid sequence: CASCRTSGSVNTGELFF.

The CDR3 region is CASSRLGGGANTGELFF. The CDR3 DNA is TGTGCCAGCAGCCGCCTTGGCGGGGGGGCGAACACCGGGGAGCTGTTTTTT. The V call is TRBV5-6, the J call TRBJ2-2; 9 bases align to TRBD2. Trimming took 4 bases from V and 0 from J; bases not matched to a gene: 7. Germline V gene lookup returns CDR1 SGHDT and CDR2 YYEEEE. CDR3 length equals 17 residues.

This clone was seen a handful of times. The genes are TRBV28 and TRBJ1-2, with 9 bases aligning to TRBD1. Losses at the gene ends were 2 bases for V and 8 bases for J; bases not matched to a gene: 15. CDR1 and CDR2 (germline): MDHEN, SYDVKM. The CDR3 covers 17 residues. CDR3 sequence: CASSLNHPLQGAIGYTF. The CDR3 DNA is TGTGCCAGCAGTTTAAATCACCCCTTACAGGGGGCGATCGGCTACACCTTC.

V and J are TRBV30 and TRBJ1-4; D is ambiguous. The CDR3 sequence is 13 residues long. CDR1 and CDR2 (germline): GTSNPN, SVGIG (reference sequence). V lost 3 bases, J lost 7 bases, and 12 bases lay in between. CDR3 bases: TGTGCCTGGAGAAGGGCGGGGATTGAAAAACTGTTTTTT. It encodes CAWRRAGIEKLFF. Full variable domain (rest looked up from reference TRBV30 and TRBJ1-4): SQTIHQWPATLVQPVGSPLSLECTVEGTSNPNLYWYRQAAGRGLQLLFYSVGIGQISSEVPQNLSASRPQDRQFILSSKKLLLSDSGFYLCAWRRAGIEKLFFGSGTQLSVL.

Only a few counts were recorded for this clone. For the CDR3, the DNA is TGTGCCAGCTCAATTGGACTAGCGGGGGAAGAGCAGTACTTC. Amino acids: CASSIGLAGEEQYF. The rearrangement joins TRBV18 to TRBJ2-7, with 13 bases lining up with TRBD2. CDR1 KGHSH and CDR2 LQKENI come from the germline V gene. CDR3 length: 14 amino acids. V trimming: 5 bases; J trimming: 7 bases; junction bases outside the gene matches: 5.

The gene calls are TRBV7-2 and TRBJ2-1; a possible D gene is TRBD2 (5 bases). Trimming took 0 bases from V and 4 from J, leaving 10 bases between them. CDR1 is SGHTA and CDR2 is FQGNSA in the germline V gene. This CDR3 spans 15 amino acids. Here the CDR3 reads CASSLATGSYNEQFF. The CDR3 DNA reads TGTGCCAGCAGCTTAGCGACGGGGTCGTACAATGAGCAGTTCTTC.